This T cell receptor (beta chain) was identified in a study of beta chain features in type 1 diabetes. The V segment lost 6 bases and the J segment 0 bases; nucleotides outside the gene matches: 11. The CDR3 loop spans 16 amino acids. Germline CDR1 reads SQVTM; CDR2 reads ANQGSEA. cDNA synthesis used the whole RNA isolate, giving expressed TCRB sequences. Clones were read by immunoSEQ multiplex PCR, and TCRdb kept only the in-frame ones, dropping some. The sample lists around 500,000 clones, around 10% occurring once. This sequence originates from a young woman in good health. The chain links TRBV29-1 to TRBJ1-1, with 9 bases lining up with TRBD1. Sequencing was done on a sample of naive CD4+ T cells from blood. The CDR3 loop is CSVAIPGQGMNTEAFF. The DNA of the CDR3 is TGCAGCGTGGCTATCCCGGGACAGGGCATGAACACTGAAGCTTTCTTT. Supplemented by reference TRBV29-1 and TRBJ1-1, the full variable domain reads SAVISQKPSRDICQRGTSLTIQCQVDSQVTMMFWYRQQPGQSLTLIATANQGSEATYESGFVIDKFPISRPNLTFSTLTVSNMSPEDSSIYLCSVAIPGQGMNTEAFFGQGTRLTVV.